This T cell receptor beta chain was obtained from a study of blood T cell repertoires in COVID-19. The wider study: Collection of acute and convalescent COVID-19 samples took place in the United States, Italy and Spain.

Participant age was roughly 18 to 90 years, and participants resided in 24 US areas. Germline V gene sequence: CDR1 MNHEY, CDR2 SMNVEV (reference sequence). V was cut by 0 bases and J by 8 bases, with 22 bases left in between. This CDR3 region has 18 residues. Original analysis: Amplification with reference gene primers provided the estimates of nucleated cell counts. The method was immunoSEQ multiplex PCR; TCRdb's version includes in-frame clones alone and lacks a portion of them. That table is the source of V, J and clone size, and D and trimming were worked out from the DNA. The table records under 150,000 clones, 65% to 90% of them present only once.

The V gene is TRBV27, the J gene TRBJ1-4; no definite D call. The sample comprised PBMCs or T cells enriched from blood (not recorded which). This receptor was obtained from a woman in her forties or fifties who had recovered from COVID-19. CDR3 sequence reads: CASSLSPGGEAAREKLFF. CDR3 coding DNA: TGTGCCAGCAGTTTATCTCCCGGCGGGGAGGCCGCCAGGGAAAAACTGTTTTTT. Full variable domain (remainder filled in from reference TRBV27 and TRBJ1-4): EAQVTQNPRYLITVTGKKLTVTCSQNMNHEYMSWYRQDPGLGLRQIYYSMNVEVTDKGDVPEGYKVSRKEKRNFPLILESPSPNQTSLYFCASSLSPGGEAAREKLFFGSGTQLSVL.